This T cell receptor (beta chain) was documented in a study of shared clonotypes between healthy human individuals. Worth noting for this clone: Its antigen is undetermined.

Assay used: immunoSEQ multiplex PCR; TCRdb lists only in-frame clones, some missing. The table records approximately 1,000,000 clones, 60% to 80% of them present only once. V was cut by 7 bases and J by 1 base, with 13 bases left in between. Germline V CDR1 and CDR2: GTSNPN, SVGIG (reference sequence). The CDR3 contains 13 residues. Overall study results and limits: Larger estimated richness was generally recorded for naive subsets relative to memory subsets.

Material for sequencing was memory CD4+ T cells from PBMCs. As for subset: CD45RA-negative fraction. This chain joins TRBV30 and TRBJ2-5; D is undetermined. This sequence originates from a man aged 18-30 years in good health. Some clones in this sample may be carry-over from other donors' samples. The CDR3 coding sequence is TGTGCCTCGCCGGGTCCCGGCCAAGAGACCCAGTACTTC. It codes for CASPGPGQETQYF.